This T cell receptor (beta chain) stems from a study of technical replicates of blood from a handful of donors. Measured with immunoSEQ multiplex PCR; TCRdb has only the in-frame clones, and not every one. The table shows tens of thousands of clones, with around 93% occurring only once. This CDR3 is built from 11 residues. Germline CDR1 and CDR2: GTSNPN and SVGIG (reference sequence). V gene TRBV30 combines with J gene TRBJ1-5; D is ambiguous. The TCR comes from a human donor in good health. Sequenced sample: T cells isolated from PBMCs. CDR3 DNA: TGTGCTCTGAGAGGGAATCAGCCCCAGCATTTT. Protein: CALRGNQPQHF.